A single sample is the source of the 13 T cell receptor beta chains below, sequenced in a study of human T cells and chemical hapten exposure. One entry per CDR3 protein results from TCRdb running MiXCR on the RACE reads. There are a few hundred thousand distinct CDR3 sequences in the sample; 7% to 10% occur only once, and over 2% lies in the top ten. This sample's time point: pre-sensitization, week 0. Regarding treatment: therapeutic diphenylcyclopropenone sensitization with weekly scalp DPC. The sample here was whole blood, taken in connection with sensitization to the hapten diphenylcyclopropenone (DPC). Receptor source: a middle-aged woman with alopecia areata. Some clones in this sample may be carry-over from other donors' samples.

The rearrangement joins TRBV27 to TRBJ2-7, with 7 nucleotides matching TRBD1. Trimming at V came to 6 bases and at J to 4 bases, leaving 15 bases not matched to a gene. Germline CDR1 and CDR2: MNHEY and SMNVEV (reference sequence). This CDR3 is 16 amino acids long. The CDR3 bases are TGTGCCAGCAGACCCGACAGGGCTGGGTTTGGATACGAGCAGTACTTC. This gives the protein CASRPDRAGFGYEQYF.

Notes on this clonotype: At one end, the junction sequence differs from germline, possibly due to a read error. In nucleotides, the CDR3 is TGTGCCACCAGTGATCCAAGACAGACGGGCACAGTTACGCAGTATTTT. Its protein is CATSDPRQTGTVTQYF. The V call is TRBV24-1, the J call TRBJ2-3, with D maybe TRBD1 (5 bases). Germline CDR1 KGHDR, CDR2 SFDVKD. The CDR3 extends over 16 amino acids.

This clonotype was found many times. This chain uses TRBV6-5 with TRBJ2-7, with D possibly TRBD1 on 5 matching bases. CDR1 is MNHEY, CDR2 SVGAGI, per germline. Trimming pared 8 bases from V and 2 bases from J, leaving 7 bases between. The CDR3 has 11 amino acids. The CDR3 region is CASQTAYEQYF. The CDR3 DNA reads TGTGCCAGCCAGACAGCCTACGAGCAGTACTTC.

The V and J genes are TRBV5-1 and TRBJ1-2; D is possibly TRBD1 (6 bases). V lost 4 bases, J lost 2 bases, and 9 bases lay in between. The CDR3 runs 13 residues. Germline loops: CDR1 SGHRS, CDR2 YFSETQ. As DNA, the CDR3 is TGCGCCAGCAGCCCAGGGGAGAACTATGGCTACACCTTC. Amino acid sequence: CASSPGENYGYTF.

The chain links TRBV9 to TRBJ2-1, with D tentatively TRBD2 (5 bases). This CDR3 contains 14 residues. V shed 2 bases and J shed 8 bases, with 14 bases lying between them. Looked up from germline, CDR1 is SGDLS and CDR2 is YYNGEE. The CDR3 sequence: CASSVTFGGDEQFF. The CDR3 bases are TGTGCCAGCAGCGTGACGTTTGGAGGCGATGAGCAGTTCTTC.

This clonotype was counted a few times. The rearrangement links TRBV27 to TRBJ2-7, with 7 bases aligning to TRBD1. Trimming took 5 bases from V and 4 from J; bases not matched to a gene: 5. Germline values: CDR1 MNHEY, CDR2 SMNVEV (reference sequence). The CDR3 totals 13 residues. As DNA, the CDR3 is TGTGCCAGCAGTCACGGGACAGCTTACGAGCAGTACTTC. Its protein is CASSHGTAYEQYF.

This clonotype was seen only a few times. The rearrangement joins TRBV29-1 to TRBJ2-1; TRBD2 matches at 7 bases. The V and J ends lost 5 bases and 6 bases, in that order; junction bases with no gene match: 7. Germline V gene sequence: CDR1 SQVTM, CDR2 ANQGSEA. This CDR3 has 13 residues. In DNA, the CDR3 is TGCAGCGTTAGTAGGGGAGGGATCAATGAGCAGTTCTTC. Translating it yields CSVSRGGINEQFF.

The sample holds a few counts of this clonotype. The CDR3 is CASSYRQGGEKLFF. The CDR3 DNA is TGTGCCAGCAGTTACCGCCAGGGGGGCGAAAAACTGTTTTTT. The chain is built from TRBV6-6 and TRBJ1-4, with TRBD1 identical over 7 bases. The CDR3 sequence is 14 residues long. Per germline, CDR1 MNHNY and CDR2 SVGAGI (reference sequence). Trimming cost V 2 bases and J 8 bases; bases outside gene matches: 5.

This clonotype was detected a few times. The rearrangement uses TRBV4-2 and TRBJ2-1; 7 bases agree with TRBD2. The CDR3 runs to 14 residues. Trimming cost V 0 bases and J 4 bases; bases outside gene matches: 0. Germline CDR1 reads LGHNA; CDR2 reads YNFKEQ. CDR3 loop: CASSQEGGYNEQFF. CDR3 sequence (DNA): TGTGCCAGCAGCCAAGAGGGAGGGTACAATGAGCAGTTCTTC.

The J gene is TRBJ2-5, the V gene TRBV12-3 or TRBV12-4; 9 nucleotides line up with TRBD2. The CDR3 is made up of 16 amino acids. The ends lost 6 bases at V and 5 bases at J; junction bases unmatched: 13. CDR3 amino acids: CASSPLAGTRPETQYF. DNA of the CDR3: TGTGCCAGCAGCCCCCTAGCGGGAACTCGACCCGAGACCCAGTACTTC.

This clonotype has more than one count but fewer than ten. This chain connects TRBV15 to TRBJ1-1, with 8 nucleotides matching TRBD1. CDR1 is LNHNV and CDR2 is YYDKDF in the germline V gene (reference sequence). Trimming at V came to 5 bases and at J to 1 base, leaving 15 bases not matched to a gene. The CDR3 is 18 residues long. As DNA, the CDR3 is TGTGCCACCAGCCCGGGACAGGCACGACAAACCTGGAACACTGAAGCTTTCTTT. This sequence encodes CATSPGQARQTWNTEAFF.

Ten or more counts support this clonotype. The gene calls are TRBV7-9 and TRBJ2-5; D remains ambiguous. Trimming shortened V by 2 bases and J by 2 bases, and 12 bases separated the two germline ends. Looked up from germline, CDR1 is SEHNR and CDR2 is FQNEAQ (reference sequence). This CDR3 has 15 residues. DNA of the CDR3: TGTGCCAGCAGCTTAAACAGCCTATCACAAGAGACCCAGTACTTC. Its translation is CASSLNSLSQETQYF.

Ten or more counts support this clonotype. The chain uses TRBV2 and TRBJ1-6; 7 nucleotides line up with TRBD1. The CDR3 has 14 residues. The J segment lost 8 bases and the V segment lost 5 bases, leaving 6 bases of the junction unmatched. Germline lookup yields CDR1 SNHLY and CDR2 FYNNEI. The CDR3 nucleotides are TGTGCCAGCAGTTCTACTACAGGGGATTCACCCCTCCACTTT. The encoded protein is CASSSTTGDSPLHF.